Presented here are 18 T cell receptor beta chains from one specimen sequenced in a study of cytomegalovirus exposure and HLA in healthy donors. The primer mix had 60 Vbeta and 13 Jbeta primers. Only in-frame clones appear in the TCRdb table, and some are missing; sequencing was by immunoSEQ multiplex PCR. This table has under 200,000 clones, 68% appearing once. The source material was PBMCs. These receptors were taken from a woman younger than 30 in good health and CMV-seropositive.

This chain connects TRBV7-2 to TRBJ1-5; 11 nucleotides align to TRBD1. The length of the CDR3 is 15 residues. Germline CDR1 SGHTA, CDR2 FQGNSA. V trimming: 4 bases; J trimming: 6 bases; junction bases outside the gene matches: 5. The chain's CDR3 is CASSSRTGGIQPQHF. In DNA form, the CDR3 reads TGTGCCAGCAGCTCCCGGACAGGGGGCATTCAGCCCCAGCATTTT.

This chain connects TRBV5-4 to TRBJ1-1, with D tentatively TRBD1 (6 bases). This CDR3 spans 14 amino acids. V was shortened by 4 bases and J by 5 bases, with 15 bases between the two germline ends. Per the germline V gene, CDR1 is SGHNT and CDR2 is YYREEE (reference sequence). The CDR3 sequence: CASSPGHAVTEAFF. DNA for the CDR3: TGTGCCAGCAGCCCGGGACACGCGGTTACTGAAGCTTTCTTT. The whole variable domain, filled in from reference TRBV5-4 and TRBJ1-1, reads ETGVTQSPTHLIKTRGQQVTLRCSSQSGHNTVSWYQQALGQGPQFIFQYYREEENGRGNFPPRFSGLQFPNYSSELNVNALELDDSALYLCASSPGHAVTEAFFGQGTRLTVV.

The chain links TRBV18 to TRBJ2-5; 10 bases align to TRBD2. The CDR3 totals 17 residues. J lost 5 bases, V lost 0 bases, and 9 bases had no gene match. Germline V gives CDR1 KGHSH, CDR2 LQKENI. The CDR3 protein is CASSPPDRLAGAETQYF. In DNA form, the CDR3 reads TGTGCCAGCTCACCACCTGACAGGCTAGCGGGAGCGGAGACCCAGTACTTC.

The chain links TRBV6-1 to TRBJ2-7, with no clear D. The V gene lost 8 bases and the J gene lost 2 bases, with 16 bases spanning the gap. CDR1 MNHNS and CDR2 SASEGT come from the germline V gene. CDR3 length: 14 residues. CDR3 sequence reads: CASFPGRDTYEQYF. The CDR3 bases are TGTGCCAGCTTCCCCGGTCGAGACACCTACGAGCAGTACTTC.

The chain uses TRBV9 and TRBJ1-2; D is unclear. V dropped 1 base and J dropped 8 bases, with 12 bases sitting between them. The germline V gene encodes CDR1 SGDLS and CDR2 YYNGEE. The CDR3 loop spans 13 amino acids. The CDR3 loop reads CASSVKAFGGYTF. The DNA of the CDR3 is TGTGCCAGCAGCGTAAAGGCCTTCGGGGGCTACACCTTC.

This clone showed up just once. This sequence joins TRBV5-4 and TRBJ2-7; D perhaps matches TRBD2 (5 bases). CDR1 and CDR2 from the germline V gene are SGHNT and YYREEE (reference sequence). The V end lost 0 bases, the J end lost 0 bases, and 7 bases lay between the germline ends. This CDR3 is built from 14 residues. The CDR3 is CASSLDGSSYEQYF. DNA for the CDR3: TGTGCCAGCAGCTTGGATGGGAGCTCCTACGAGCAGTACTTC.

The J gene is TRBJ1-5, the V gene TRBV7-6; D is unresolved. The germline V gene has CDR1 SGHVS and CDR2 FNYEAQ. The CDR3 length is 15 residues. Trimming cost V 6 bases and J 2 bases, with 14 bases left between them. The CDR3 nucleotides read TGTGCCAGCAGTTCCGGGTCGATTGGCAATCAGCCCCAGCATTTT. Residues: CASSSGSIGNQPQHF.

This clone was counted a few times. The gene calls are TRBV9 and TRBJ2-1, with 9 bases aligning to TRBD2. The trim removed 0 bases at V and 12 bases at J, leaving 7 bases unmatched. The germline V gene encodes CDR1 SGDLS and CDR2 YYNGEE. CDR3 length: 14 amino acids. The CDR3 sequence is CASSVGASGAGQFF. CDR3 sequence (DNA): TGTGCCAGCAGCGTAGGGGCTAGCGGGGCGGGGCAGTTCTTC.

In its sample, this clone was seen a few times. This sample also contains other DNA sequences that code for the same CDR3. V usage is TRBV2 and J usage is TRBJ2-3, with D perhaps TRBD2 (6 bases). The length of the CDR3 is 16 residues. Germline V gives CDR1 SNHLY, CDR2 FYNNEI. Trimming removed 9 bases at V and 2 bases at J, with 21 bases between. CDR3 sequence: CASLLRDWETTDTQYF. DNA of the CDR3: TGTGCCAGTCTTCTTCGGGACTGGGAGACCACAGATACGCAGTATTTT.

The chain couples TRBV4-2 to TRBJ2-1; maybe TRBD2 (6 bases). The CDR3 totals 14 residues. The germline CDR1 and CDR2 sequences are LGHNA and YNFKEQ. V shed 3 bases and J shed 6 bases, with 12 bases lying between them. The CDR3 region is CASSHETSINEQFF. DNA for the CDR3: TGTGCCAGCAGCCATGAGACTAGTATCAATGAGCAGTTCTTC.

J is TRBJ2-5 and V is TRBV18; D is ambiguous. This CDR3 region has 14 residues. Trimming shortened V by 3 bases and J by 6 bases, and 14 bases separated the two germline ends. Germline V gives CDR1 KGHSH, CDR2 LQKENI. In DNA, the CDR3 is TGTGCCAGCTCACCTTTTTCGCCGAGGAAGACCCAGTACTTC. This encodes CASSPFSPRKTQYF.

The chain links TRBV15 to TRBJ1-1; D uncertain. Germline V CDR1 and CDR2: LNHNV, YYDKDF (reference sequence). CDR3 length: 14 amino acids. V shed 10 bases and J shed 0 bases, with 15 bases lying between them. The CDR3 sequence: CAISDREMNTEAFF. The CDR3 DNA follows: TGTGCCATCTCAGACCGGGAGATGAACACTGAAGCTTTCTTT.

This clone has a single count. The chain combines TRBV7-2 with TRBJ1-2; 10 nucleotides agree with TRBD1. V was clipped by 4 bases and J by 8 bases; unmatched bases: 10. CDR1 and CDR2 from the germline V gene are SGHTA and FQGNSA. The CDR3 runs to 15 residues. Here the CDR3 DNA reads TGTGCCAGCAGCTCTCTTTTAGGGACAGGGGAAGGCTACACCTTC. Its translation: CASSSLLGTGEGYTF.

The chain recombines TRBV30 with TRBJ1-2; a possible D gene is TRBD1 (6 bases). V was cut by 4 bases and J by 4 bases, with 13 bases left in between. From germline, CDR1 is GTSNPN and CDR2 SVGIG (reference sequence). This CDR3 is built from 13 residues. Here the CDR3 DNA reads TGTGCCTGGAAAGATACAGGGATCTATGGCTACACCTTC. Its protein is CAWKDTGIYGYTF.

This chain links TRBV2 with TRBJ1-1; possible D gene TRBD1, 6 bases. This CDR3 region has 12 residues. Deletions cut 3 bases from V and 4 bases from J, with 6 bases between. Germline CDR1 reads SNHLY; CDR2 reads FYNNEI. CDR3 loop: CASSDRGTEAFF. CDR3 DNA: TGTGCCAGCAGTGACAGGGGCACTGAAGCTTTCTTT.

This chain joins TRBV27 and TRBJ2-1, with TRBD2 identical over 7 bases. With 3 bases clipped from V and 6 bases from J, the junction kept 8 bases outside the gene matches. Germline-derived CDR1 and CDR2 are MNHEY and SMNVEV (reference sequence). The CDR3 runs 15 residues. CDR3 coding DNA: TGTGCCAGCAGTTTCACCGGACTAGAGAGCAATGAGCAGTTCTTC. Translation: CASSFTGLESNEQFF.

J is TRBJ2-7 and V is TRBV6-5; unclear D gene. The germline V gene encodes CDR1 MNHEY and CDR2 SVGAGI. This CDR3 is 13 amino acids long. V shed 0 bases and J shed 5 bases, with 8 bases lying between them. The CDR3 DNA reads as TGTGCCAGCAGTTACTCGTTCCTCGACGAGCAGTACTTC. The encoded protein is CASSYSFLDEQYF.

The rearrangement uses TRBV7-9 and TRBJ2-1; 9 bases map to TRBD2. Germline V gene lookup returns CDR1 SEHNR and CDR2 FQNEAQ (reference sequence). Trimming removed 5 bases from V and 10 bases from J; junction bases left unmatched: 15. The CDR3 is made up of 16 amino acids. The CDR3: CASSPRLADQTVEQFF. CDR3 nucleotide sequence: TGTGCCAGCAGCCCGCGACTAGCGGATCAGACAGTGGAGCAGTTCTTC.